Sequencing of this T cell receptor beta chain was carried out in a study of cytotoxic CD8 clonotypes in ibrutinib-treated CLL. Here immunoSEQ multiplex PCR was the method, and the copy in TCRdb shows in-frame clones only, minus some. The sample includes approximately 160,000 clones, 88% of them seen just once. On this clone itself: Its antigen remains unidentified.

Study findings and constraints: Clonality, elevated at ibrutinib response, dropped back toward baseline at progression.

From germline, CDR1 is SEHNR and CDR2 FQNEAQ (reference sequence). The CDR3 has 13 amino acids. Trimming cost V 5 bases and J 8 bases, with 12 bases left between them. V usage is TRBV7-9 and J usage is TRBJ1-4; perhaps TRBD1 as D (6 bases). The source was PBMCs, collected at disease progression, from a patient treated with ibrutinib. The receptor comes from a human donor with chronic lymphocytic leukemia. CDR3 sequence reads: CASSIPDREKLFF. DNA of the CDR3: TGTGCCAGCAGCATCCCGGACAGAGAAAAACTGTTTTTT.